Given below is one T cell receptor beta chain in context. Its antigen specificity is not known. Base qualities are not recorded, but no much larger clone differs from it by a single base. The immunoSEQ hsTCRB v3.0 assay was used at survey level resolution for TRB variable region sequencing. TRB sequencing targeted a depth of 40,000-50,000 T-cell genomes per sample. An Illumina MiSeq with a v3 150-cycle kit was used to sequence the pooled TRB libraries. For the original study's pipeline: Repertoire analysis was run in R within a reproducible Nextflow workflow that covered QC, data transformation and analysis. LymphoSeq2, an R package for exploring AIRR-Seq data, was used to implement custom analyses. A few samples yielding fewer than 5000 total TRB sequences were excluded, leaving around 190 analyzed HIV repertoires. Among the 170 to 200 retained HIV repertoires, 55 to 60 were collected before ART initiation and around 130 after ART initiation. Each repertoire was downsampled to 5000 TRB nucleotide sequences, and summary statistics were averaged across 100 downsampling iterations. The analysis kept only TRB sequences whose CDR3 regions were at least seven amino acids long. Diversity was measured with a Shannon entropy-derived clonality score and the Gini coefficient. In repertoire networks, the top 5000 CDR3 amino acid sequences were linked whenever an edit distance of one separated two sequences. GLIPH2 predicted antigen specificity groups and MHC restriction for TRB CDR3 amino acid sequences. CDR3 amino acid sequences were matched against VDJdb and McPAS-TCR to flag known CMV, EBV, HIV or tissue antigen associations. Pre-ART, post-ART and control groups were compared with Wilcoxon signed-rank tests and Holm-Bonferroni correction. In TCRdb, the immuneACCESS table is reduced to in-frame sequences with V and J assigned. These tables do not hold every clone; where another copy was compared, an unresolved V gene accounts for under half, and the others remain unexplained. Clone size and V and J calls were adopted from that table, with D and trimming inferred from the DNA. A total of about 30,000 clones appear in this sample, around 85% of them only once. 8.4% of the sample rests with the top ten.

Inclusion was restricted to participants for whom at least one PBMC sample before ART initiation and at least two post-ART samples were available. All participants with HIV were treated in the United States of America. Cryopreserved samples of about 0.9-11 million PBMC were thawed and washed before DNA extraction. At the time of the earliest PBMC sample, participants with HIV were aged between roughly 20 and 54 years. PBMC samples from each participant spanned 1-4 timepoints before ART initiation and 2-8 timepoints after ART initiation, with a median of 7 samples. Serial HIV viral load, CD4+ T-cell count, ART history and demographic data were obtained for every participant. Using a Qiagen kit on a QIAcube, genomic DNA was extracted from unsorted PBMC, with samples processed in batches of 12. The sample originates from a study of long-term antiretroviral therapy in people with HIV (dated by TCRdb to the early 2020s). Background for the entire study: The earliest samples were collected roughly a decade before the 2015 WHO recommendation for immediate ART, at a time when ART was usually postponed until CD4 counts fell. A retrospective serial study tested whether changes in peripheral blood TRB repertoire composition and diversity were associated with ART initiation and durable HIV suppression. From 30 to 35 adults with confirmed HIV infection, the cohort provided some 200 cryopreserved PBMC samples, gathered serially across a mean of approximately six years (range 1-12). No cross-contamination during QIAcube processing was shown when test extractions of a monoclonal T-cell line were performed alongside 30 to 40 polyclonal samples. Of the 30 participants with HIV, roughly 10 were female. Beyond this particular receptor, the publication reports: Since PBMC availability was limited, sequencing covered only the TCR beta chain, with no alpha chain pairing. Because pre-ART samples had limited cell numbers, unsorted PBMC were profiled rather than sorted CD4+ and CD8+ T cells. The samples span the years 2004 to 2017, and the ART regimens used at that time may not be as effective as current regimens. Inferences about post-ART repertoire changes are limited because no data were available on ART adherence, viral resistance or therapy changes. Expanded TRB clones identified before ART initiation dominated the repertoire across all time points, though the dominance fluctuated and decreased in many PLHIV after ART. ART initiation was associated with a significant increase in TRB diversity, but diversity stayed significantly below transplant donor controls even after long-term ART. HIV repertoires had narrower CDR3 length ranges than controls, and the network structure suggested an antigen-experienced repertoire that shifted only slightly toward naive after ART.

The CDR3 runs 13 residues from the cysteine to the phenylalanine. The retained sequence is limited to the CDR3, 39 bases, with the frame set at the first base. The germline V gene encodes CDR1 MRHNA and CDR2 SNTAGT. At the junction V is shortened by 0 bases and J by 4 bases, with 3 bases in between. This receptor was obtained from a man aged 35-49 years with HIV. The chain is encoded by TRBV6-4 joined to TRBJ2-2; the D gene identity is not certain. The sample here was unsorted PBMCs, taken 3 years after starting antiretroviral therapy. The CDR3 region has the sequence CASSDSGTGELFF. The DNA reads TGTGCCAGCAGTGACTCTGGCACCGGGGAGCTGTTTTTT.